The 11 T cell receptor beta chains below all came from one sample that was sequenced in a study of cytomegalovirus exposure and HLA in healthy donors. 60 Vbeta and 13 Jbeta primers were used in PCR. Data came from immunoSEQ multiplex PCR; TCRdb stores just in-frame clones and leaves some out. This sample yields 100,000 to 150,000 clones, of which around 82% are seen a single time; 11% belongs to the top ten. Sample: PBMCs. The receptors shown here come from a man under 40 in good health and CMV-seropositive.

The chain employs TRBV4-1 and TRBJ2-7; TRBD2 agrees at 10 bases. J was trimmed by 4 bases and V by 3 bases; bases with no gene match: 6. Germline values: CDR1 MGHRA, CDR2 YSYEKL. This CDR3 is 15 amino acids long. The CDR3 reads CASSQLAGVDYEQYF. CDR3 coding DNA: TGCGCCAGCAGCCAGCTAGCGGGAGTGGATTACGAGCAGTACTTC.

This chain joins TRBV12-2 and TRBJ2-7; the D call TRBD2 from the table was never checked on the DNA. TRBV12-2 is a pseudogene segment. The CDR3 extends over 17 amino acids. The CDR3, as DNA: TGTGCAAGTCGCTTAGTTAGGACTAGCGGGCTTACCTACGAGCAGTACTTC. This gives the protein CASRLVRTSGLTYEQYF.

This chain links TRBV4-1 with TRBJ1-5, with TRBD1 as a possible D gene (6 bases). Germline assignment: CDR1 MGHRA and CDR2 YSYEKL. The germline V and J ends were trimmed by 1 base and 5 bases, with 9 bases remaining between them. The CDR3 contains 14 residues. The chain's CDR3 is CASSQGQEYQPQHF. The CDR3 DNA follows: TGCGCCAGCAGCCAAGGACAGGAATATCAGCCCCAGCATTTT.

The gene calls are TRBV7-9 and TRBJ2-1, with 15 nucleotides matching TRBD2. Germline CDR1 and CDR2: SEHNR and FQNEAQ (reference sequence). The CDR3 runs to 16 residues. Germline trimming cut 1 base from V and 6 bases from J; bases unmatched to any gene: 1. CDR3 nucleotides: TGTGCCAGCAGCTTAGGGACTAGCGGGAGGGGCAATGAGCAGTTCTTC. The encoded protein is CASSLGTSGRGNEQFF.

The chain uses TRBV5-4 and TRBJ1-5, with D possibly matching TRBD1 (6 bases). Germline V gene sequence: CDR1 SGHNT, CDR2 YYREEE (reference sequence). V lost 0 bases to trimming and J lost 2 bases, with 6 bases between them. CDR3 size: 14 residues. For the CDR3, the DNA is TGTGCCAGCAGCTTGGAGGGGGGCAATCAGCCCCAGCATTTT. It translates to CASSLEGGNQPQHF.

DNA of the CDR3: TGTGCCAGCAGCCTGAGCTCCTACGAGCAGTACTTC. Translating gives CASSLSSYEQYF. The gene calls are TRBV2 and TRBJ2-7; D not certain. V lost 6 bases and J 0 bases, leaving 6 bases between the germline ends. CDR1 is SNHLY, CDR2 FYNNEI, per germline. This CDR3 contains 12 residues.

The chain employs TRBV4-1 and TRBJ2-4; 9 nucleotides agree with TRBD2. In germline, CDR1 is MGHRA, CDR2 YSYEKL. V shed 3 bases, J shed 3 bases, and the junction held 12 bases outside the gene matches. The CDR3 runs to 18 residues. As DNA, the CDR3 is TGCGCCAGCAGCCAGGGACTAGCTACGGGGTGGGGCAAAAACATTCAGTACTTC. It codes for CASSQGLATGWGKNIQYF.

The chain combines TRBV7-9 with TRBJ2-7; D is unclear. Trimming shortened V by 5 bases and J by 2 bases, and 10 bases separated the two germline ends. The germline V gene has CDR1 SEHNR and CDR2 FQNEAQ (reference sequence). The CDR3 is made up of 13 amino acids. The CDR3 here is CASSGSRAYEQYF. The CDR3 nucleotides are TGTGCCAGCAGCGGTAGCAGAGCCTACGAGCAGTACTTC.

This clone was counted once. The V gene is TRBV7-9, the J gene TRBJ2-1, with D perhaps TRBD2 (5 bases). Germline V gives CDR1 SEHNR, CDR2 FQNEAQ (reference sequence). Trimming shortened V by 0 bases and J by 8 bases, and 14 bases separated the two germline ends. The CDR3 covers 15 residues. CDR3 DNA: TGTGCCAGCAGCTTAGCCGCGGATCTGAGGGATGAGCAGTTCTTC. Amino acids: CASSLAADLRDEQFF.

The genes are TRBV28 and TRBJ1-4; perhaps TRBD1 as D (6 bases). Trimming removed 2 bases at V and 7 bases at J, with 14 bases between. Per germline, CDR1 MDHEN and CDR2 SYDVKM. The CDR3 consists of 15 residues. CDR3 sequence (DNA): TGTGCCAGCAGTTTAAGGGCAGGGGTGGTTGAAAAACTGTTTTTT. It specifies CASSLRAGVVEKLFF.

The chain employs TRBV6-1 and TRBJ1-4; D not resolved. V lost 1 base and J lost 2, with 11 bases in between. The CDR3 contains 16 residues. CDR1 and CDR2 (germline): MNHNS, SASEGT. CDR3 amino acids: CASSEDRARTNEKLFF. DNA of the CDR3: TGTGCCAGCAGTGAAGACCGAGCCAGGACTAATGAAAAACTGTTTTTT.